Presented here are 13 T cell receptor beta chains from one specimen sequenced in a study of response to subunit inactivated influenza vaccine (dated by TCRdb to 2017 to 2018). Libraries were made using RT-PCR. The sample was run on an Illumina HiSeq 2500. In-frame beta chains were kept once TCRdb had trimmed the public reads at Q25 with fastp and called clones with MiXCR. Every entry covers one CDR3 protein and lists the most common genes and DNA from its rows. In this sample the table shows around 580,000 distinct CDR3 sequences, about 15% of which occur a single time. Approximately 12% of the sample belongs to the ten largest clones. The material was PBMCs from blood, obtained roughly 12 days after vaccination. The receptor set was obtained from a man aged 45-65 years who received an inactivated influenza vaccine. Donor details come from another sample of the same person, matched by shared clones.

The sample holds a few counts of this clonotype. The chain recombines TRBV6-1 with TRBJ1-1; no definite D call. The germline V gene encodes CDR1 MNHNS and CDR2 SASEGT. The V and J ends lost 7 bases and 1 base respectively, with 19 bases between them. The CDR3 contains 16 residues. The CDR3 spells CASTPSTGRTNTEAFF. The CDR3 DNA sequence: TGTGCCAGCACTCCCTCTACTGGGAGGACGAACACTGAAGCTTTCTTT.

The chain recombines TRBV5-1 with TRBJ2-3, with D hard to call. V lost 0 bases and J lost 6, with 8 bases in between. Germline CDR1 and CDR2: SGHRS and YFSETQ. CDR3 length: 13 amino acids. The CDR3 DNA follows: TGCGCCAGCAGCTTGGCCACGGGCGATACGCAGTATTTT. It encodes CASSLATGDTQYF.

CDR3 sequence (DNA): TGCGCCAGCAGCCAAGAAGTGCTAGCGGGGGGGCCTGTCGGGGAGCTGTTTTTT. Translating gives CASSQEVLAGGPVGELFF. The genes are TRBV4-3 and TRBJ2-2; 12 bases fit TRBD2. Germline V gene data show CDR1 as LGHNA and CDR2 as YSLEER. The CDR3 has 18 amino acids. The ends lost 0 bases at V and 7 bases at J; junction bases unmatched: 9.

This chain joins TRBV5-8 and TRBJ1-5; 7 nucleotides match TRBD1. The CDR3 has 16 residues. Per the germline V gene, CDR1 is SGHTS and CDR2 is YDEGEE. J was trimmed by 6 bases and V by 0 bases; bases with no gene match: 9. CDR3 amino acids: CASSLEAGGSLQPQHF. The CDR3 DNA follows: TGTGCCAGCAGCTTGGAGGCAGGGGGTTCGCTTCAGCCCCAGCATTTT.

This chain joins TRBV2 and TRBJ2-1; TRBD1 matches 9 bases. The CDR3 contains 12 residues. Germline CDR1 reads SNHLY; CDR2 reads FYNNEI. V trimming: 7 bases; J trimming: 8 bases; junction bases outside the gene matches: 3. CDR3: CASIRQGDEQFF. CDR3 nucleotide sequence: TGTGCCAGCATCAGACAGGGGGATGAGCAGTTCTTC.

This clonotype was detected many times. The chain combines TRBV5-1 with TRBJ2-3, with 8 bases identical to TRBD2. Trimming removed 7 bases from V and 7 bases from J; junction bases left unmatched: 17. This CDR3 has 16 amino acids. Per germline, CDR1 SGHRS and CDR2 YFSETQ. CDR3 sequence: CASGLMSSGEHNTQYF. CDR3 coding DNA: TGCGCCAGCGGTTTAATGAGTAGCGGGGAGCATAATACGCAGTATTTT. The whole variable domain, filled in from reference TRBV5-1 and TRBJ2-3, reads KAGVTQTPRYLIKTRGQQVTLSCSPISGHRSVSWYQQTPGQGLQFLFEYFSETQRNKGNFPGRFSGRQFSNSRSEMNVSTLELGDSALYLCASGLMSSGEHNTQYFGPGTRLTVL.

The V call is TRBV20-1, the J call TRBJ2-7; 7 bases line up with TRBD2. The CDR3 extends over 14 amino acids. The V and J ends lost 1 base and 3 bases, in that order; junction bases with no gene match: 6. Germline V CDR1 and CDR2: DFQATT, SNEGSKA (reference sequence). The CDR3: CSARVGGDLYEQYF. Here the CDR3 DNA reads TGCAGTGCTAGAGTGGGGGGGGACCTCTACGAGCAGTACTTC.

Regarding this clonotype: The CDR3 does not end in the conserved phenylalanine or tryptophan, so this is likely a read error. The genes are TRBV3-1 and TRBJ2-5, with D maybe TRBD2 (6 bases). The CDR3 has 16 residues. Deletions cut 4 bases from V and 1 base from J, with 16 bases between. CDR1 and CDR2 from the germline V gene are LGHDT and YNNKEL (reference sequence). CDR3 bases: TGTGCCAGCAGCCTAAAGGCTTCGGGACTCCAAGAGACCCAGTACCTC. This gives the protein CASSLKASGLQETQYL.

This clonotype has just a few counts. The rearrangement uses TRBV3-1 and TRBJ2-5, with D perhaps assigned TRBD1 or TRBD2 (5 bases each). CDR1 is LGHDT and CDR2 is YNNKEL in the germline V gene (reference sequence). The CDR3 runs to 17 residues. The V gene lost 4 bases and the J gene lost 2 bases, with 20 bases spanning the gap. CDR3 sequence: CASSLLHGAVGQETQYF. In DNA, the CDR3 is TGTGCCAGCAGCCTCCTACACGGGGCCGTGGGACAAGAGACCCAGTACTTC.

This chain connects TRBV7-2 to TRBJ2-5, with 7 bases identical to TRBD1. There are 16 residues in the CDR3. Germline V gene sequence: CDR1 SGHTA, CDR2 FQGNSA. V lost 1 base and J lost 4; bases outside the gene matches: 9. The CDR3 sequence is CASSLDVRQGRETQYF. For the CDR3, the DNA is TGTGCCAGCAGCTTAGATGTCAGACAGGGTAGAGAGACCCAGTACTTC.

This clonotype appeared many times. This chain connects TRBV12-3 or TRBV12-4 to TRBJ2-5; D is ambiguous. V was shortened by 1 base and J by 5 bases, with 5 bases between the two germline ends. The CDR3 runs 12 residues. The CDR3 nucleotides read TGTGCCAGCAGTTTAGGCATGGAGACCCAGTACTTC. It encodes CASSLGMETQYF.

This clonotype was recorded at least ten times. The rearrangement joins TRBV12-3 or TRBV12-4 to TRBJ2-7; 8 nucleotides line up with TRBD2. The ends lost 6 bases at V and 0 bases at J; junction bases unmatched: 4. The CDR3 loop spans 14 amino acids. DNA of the CDR3: TGTGCCAGCAGCTTGACTAGCGCCTCCTACGAGCAGTACTTC. This encodes CASSLTSASYEQYF.

This clonotype was detected ten times or more. The V and J genes are TRBV25-1 and TRBJ1-6; D not certain. There are 12 residues in the CDR3. V was cut by 3 bases and J by 10 bases, with 7 bases left in between. Looked up from germline, CDR1 is MGHDK and CDR2 is SYGVNS. CDR3 nucleotides: TGTGCCAGCAGTGACGGGAACTCACCCCTCCACTTT. This codes for CASSDGNSPLHF. Variable domain in full (rest from reference TRBV25-1 and TRBJ1-6): EADIYQTPRYLVIGTGKKITLECSQTMGHDKMYWYQQDPGMELHLIHYSYGVNSTEKGDLSSESTVSRIRTEHFPLTLESARPSHTSQYLCASSDGNSPLHFGNGTRLTVT.